These 20 T cell receptor beta chains were all obtained from the same sample, sequenced in a study of blood T cell repertoires in COVID-19. The assay was immunoSEQ multiplex PCR, and TCRdb's table has in-frame clones only and misses some. The table has approximately 250,000 clones, 75% to 85% seen once. The sequencing input was peripheral blood. The receptor source for this set is a human donor in a cohort sampled during active COVID-19.

V gene TRBV3-1 (or the pseudogene TRBV3-2) combines with J gene TRBJ2-2; D might be TRBD1 (5 bases). The length of the CDR3 is 16 residues. The V and J ends lost 3 bases and 2 bases respectively, with 13 bases between them. CDR1 and CDR2 (germline): LGHDT, YNNKEL (reference sequence). In DNA, the CDR3 is TGTGCCAGCAGCCAGACGACAGCTACAAACACCGGGGAGCTGTTTTTT. Translating gives CASSQTTATNTGELFF.

Worth noting for this clone: Other nucleotide sequences from this sample produce the same CDR3. The chain carries TRBV5-6 and TRBJ1-5; tentative D call: TRBD1 (5 bases). The germline V gene encodes CDR1 SGHDT and CDR2 YYEEEE. With 0 bases removed from V and 6 bases from J, the gap between germline ends came to 7 bases. CDR3 length equals 13 residues. This CDR3 is CASSLGRGQPQHF. The CDR3 nucleotides are TGTGCCAGCAGCTTGGGGAGGGGTCAGCCCCAGCATTTT.

The DNA of the CDR3 is TGTGCCAGTAGTAACGGACTAGCGGGAGATACGCAGTATTTT. This encodes CASSNGLAGDTQYF. This rearrangement joins TRBV19 to TRBJ2-3, with TRBD2 matching over 11 bases. The germline gives CDR1 LNHDA, CDR2 SQIVND (reference sequence). The CDR3 has 14 amino acids. Trimming at V came to 4 bases and at J to 5 bases, leaving 2 bases not matched to a gene.

The V and J genes are TRBV29-1 and TRBJ2-7, with a weak D call TRBD2 (6 bases). CDR1 SQVTM and CDR2 ANQGSEA come from the germline V gene. The CDR3 has 14 amino acids. The V and J ends lost 6 bases and 0 bases respectively, with 15 bases between them. The CDR3 is CSVREKRASYEQYF. DNA of the CDR3: TGCAGCGTGAGGGAGAAGCGGGCCTCCTACGAGCAGTACTTC.

This chain uses TRBV5-4 with TRBJ1-1; D uncertain. V lost 3 bases and J 7 bases, leaving 7 bases between the germline ends. The germline V gene encodes CDR1 SGHNT and CDR2 YYREEE (reference sequence). The CDR3 extends over 11 amino acids. The CDR3 nucleotides are TGTGCCAGCAGCTACGAGCATGAAGCTTTCTTT. It encodes CASSYEHEAFF. Drawing the rest from reference TRBV5-4 and TRBJ1-1, the complete variable domain is ETGVTQSPTHLIKTRGQQVTLRCSSQSGHNTVSWYQQALGQGPQFIFQYYREEENGRGNFPPRFSGLQFPNYSSELNVNALELDDSALYLCASSYEHEAFFGQGTRLTVV.

J is TRBJ2-5 and V is TRBV5-8; D possibly corresponds to TRBD1 (5 bases). Trimming shortened V by 3 bases and J by 5 bases, and 14 bases separated the two germline ends. CDR1 is SGHTS and CDR2 is YDEGEE in the germline V gene. This CDR3 is 14 amino acids long. The CDR3 loop reads CASSWGLLGETQYF. Written as DNA, the CDR3 is TGTGCCAGCAGCTGGGGCCTACTCGGGGAGACCCAGTACTTC.

This clone appeared many times. The V gene is TRBV5-1, the J gene TRBJ2-7; 9 positions match TRBD1. The length of the CDR3 is 16 residues. Germline V gives CDR1 SGHRS, CDR2 YFSETQ. J gave up 0 bases and V 5 bases, and 9 bases lay outside the gene matches. The CDR3 loop is CASRLISGQGSYEQYF. The CDR3 bases are TGCGCCAGCAGACTCATATCGGGACAGGGCTCCTACGAGCAGTACTTC.

This clone was found once. The V gene is TRBV28, the J gene TRBJ1-1; D might be TRBD1 (5 bases). This CDR3 spans 13 amino acids. Trimming cost V 6 bases and J 1 base, with 9 bases left between them. Germline lookup yields CDR1 MDHEN and CDR2 SYDVKM. Here the CDR3 reads CASRGGWNTEAFF. The CDR3 nucleotides read TGTGCCAGCAGGGGGGGTTGGAACACTGAAGCTTTCTTT.

The V gene is TRBV5-1, the J gene TRBJ2-3, with TRBD1 identical over 9 bases. CDR1 is SGHRS, CDR2 YFSETQ, per germline. The CDR3 has 18 amino acids. V was clipped by 3 bases and J by 2 bases; unmatched bases: 13. This CDR3 reads CASSSAYRDREITDTQYF. The CDR3 DNA is TGCGCCAGCAGCTCAGCCTACCGGGACAGGGAGATCACAGATACGCAGTATTTT.

The J gene is TRBJ2-2, the V gene TRBV14, with D perhaps TRBD1 (6 bases). Germline CDR1 reads SGHDN; CDR2 reads FVKESK. V was cut by 4 bases and J by 1 base, with 13 bases left in between. The CDR3 has 16 amino acids. The CDR3 nucleotides are TGTGCCAGCAGCCGCCACTACAGGGAGAACACCGGGGAGCTGTTTTTT. Protein sequence: CASSRHYRENTGELFF.

The chain combines TRBV21-1 with TRBJ2-2; the table's D call of TRBD2 was not tested on the DNA. TRBV21-1 is termed a pseudogene. This CDR3 spans 17 amino acids. For the CDR3, the DNA is TGTGCCAGCAGCAAAGCTCCGACTAGCACGAACACCGGGGAGCTGTTTTTT. Residues: CASSKAPTSTNTGELFF.

V is TRBV10-1 and J is TRBJ2-3; 8 bases match TRBD2. V gave up 8 bases and J gave up 0 bases; unmatched junction bases: 4. This CDR3 comprises 14 residues. Germline V CDR1 and CDR2: WNHNN, SYGVQD (reference sequence). The CDR3 nucleotides are TGCGCCAGCCGAGCGGGAGTGAGCACAGATACGCAGTATTTT. It translates to CASRAGVSTDTQYF.

The rearrangement joins TRBV7-6 to TRBJ2-3, with D unresolved. Germline V gene sequence: CDR1 SGHVS, CDR2 FNYEAQ. CDR3 size: 13 residues. V lost 5 bases, J lost 4 bases, and 10 bases lay in between. CDR3 nucleotide sequence: TGTGCCAGCAGCCTTTGGGCTTCAGATACGCAGTATTTT. Its protein product is CASSLWASDTQYF. Looking up the rest from reference TRBV7-6 and TRBJ2-3 gives the full variable domain: GAGVSQSPRYKVTKRGQDVALRCDPISGHVSLYWYRQALGQGPEFLTYFNYEAQQDKSGLPNDRFSAERPEGSISTLTIQRTEQRDSAMYRCASSLWASDTQYFGPGTRLTVL.

This chain joins TRBV6-5 and TRBJ2-2; the D gene is possibly TRBD1 (6 bases). The CDR3 loop spans 13 amino acids. With 5 bases removed from V and 5 bases from J, the gap between germline ends came to 9 bases. CDR1 is MNHEY and CDR2 is SVGAGI in the germline V gene. The chain's CDR3 is CASSRTETGELFF. Written as DNA, the CDR3 is TGTGCCAGCAGTAGGACAGAAACCGGGGAGCTGTTTTTT.

The chain carries TRBV24-1 and TRBJ2-7, with D uncertain. V was cut by 1 base and J by 4 bases, with 10 bases left in between. Germline CDR1 and CDR2: KGHDR and SFDVKD. This CDR3 is 14 amino acids long. The CDR3 here is CATSDFWQPYEQYF. CDR3 DNA: TGTGCCACCAGTGATTTTTGGCAACCGTACGAGCAGTACTTC.

The genes are TRBV7-9 and TRBJ1-1; TRBD1 agrees at 9 bases. V dropped 5 bases and J dropped 11; count of bases not matched to a gene: 9. Germline loops: CDR1 SEHNR, CDR2 FQNEAQ (reference sequence). The CDR3 is 13 amino acids. In DNA form, the CDR3 reads TGTGCCAGCAGCCCCGCTGGACAGGGGATGGCTTTCTTT. It encodes CASSPAGQGMAFF.

This clone occurred once. The chain is built from TRBV5-1 and TRBJ2-5; TRBD2 agrees at 10 bases. CDR3 length: 16 amino acids. J lost 5 bases, V lost 2 bases, and 9 bases had no gene match. Germline CDR1 SGHRS, CDR2 YFSETQ. The CDR3 is CASSLTTGLAKETQYF. The CDR3 DNA reads as TGCGCCAGCAGCTTAACCACGGGACTAGCGAAGGAGACCCAGTACTTC.

The gene calls are TRBV28 and TRBJ2-7; a possible D gene is TRBD2 (6 bases). The germline gives CDR1 MDHEN, CDR2 SYDVKM. The CDR3 sequence is 15 residues long. Trimming stripped 10 bases from V and 2 bases from J, with 21 bases between. The CDR3 DNA follows: TGTGCCACTACCTACCCGGGGGTACCTCCCTACGAGCAGTACTTC. Its translation is CATTYPGVPPYEQYF.

The chain joins TRBV7-9 to TRBJ2-7; D call uncertain. The CDR3 runs to 12 residues. Between the trimmed V and J ends, which lost 1 base and 5 bases, there was a span of 6 bases. CDR1 and CDR2 from the germline V gene are SEHNR and FQNEAQ (reference sequence). In DNA, the CDR3 is TGTGCCAGCAGCTTAGTAAGCCACGAGCAGTACTTC. Its protein is CASSLVSHEQYF. Complete variable domain (other parts from reference TRBV7-9 and TRBJ2-7): DTGVSQNPRHKITKRGQNVTFRCDPISEHNRLYWYRQTLGQGPEFLTYFQNEAQLEKSRLLSDRFSAERPKGSFSTLEIQRTEQGDSAMYLCASSLVSHEQYFGPGTRLTVT.

The chain has TRBV29-1 and TRBJ1-3; D not resolved. The CDR3 has 13 residues. The V and J ends lost 6 bases and 2 bases respectively, with 11 bases between them. Germline V gene sequence: CDR1 SQVTM, CDR2 ANQGSEA. The CDR3 nucleotides are TGCAGCGTGGAGGCACACGCTGGAAACACCATATATTTT. Its translation: CSVEAHAGNTIYF.